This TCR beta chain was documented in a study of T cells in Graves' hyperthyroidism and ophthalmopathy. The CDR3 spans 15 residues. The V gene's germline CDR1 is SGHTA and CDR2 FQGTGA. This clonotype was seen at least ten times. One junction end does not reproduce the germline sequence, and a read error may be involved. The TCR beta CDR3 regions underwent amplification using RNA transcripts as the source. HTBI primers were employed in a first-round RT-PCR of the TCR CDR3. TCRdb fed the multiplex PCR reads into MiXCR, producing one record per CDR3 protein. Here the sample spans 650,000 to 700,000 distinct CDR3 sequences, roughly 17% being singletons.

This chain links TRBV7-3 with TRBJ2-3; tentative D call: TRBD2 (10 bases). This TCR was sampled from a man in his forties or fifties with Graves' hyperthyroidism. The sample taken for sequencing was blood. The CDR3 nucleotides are TGTGCCAGCAGTTTAACTAGCGGGACAGGGGATACGCAGTATTTT. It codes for CASSLTSGTGDTQYF.